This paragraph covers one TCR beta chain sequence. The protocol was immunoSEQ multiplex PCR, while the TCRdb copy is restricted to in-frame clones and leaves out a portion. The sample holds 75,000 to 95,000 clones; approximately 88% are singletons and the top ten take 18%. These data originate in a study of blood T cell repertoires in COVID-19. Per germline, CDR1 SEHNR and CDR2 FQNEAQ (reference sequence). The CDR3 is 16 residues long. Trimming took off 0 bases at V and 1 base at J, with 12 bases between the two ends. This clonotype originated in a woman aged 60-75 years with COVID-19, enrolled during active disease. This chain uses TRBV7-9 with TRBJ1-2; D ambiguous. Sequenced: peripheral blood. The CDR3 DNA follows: TGTGCCAGCAGCTTAGCGGGGAGGCTCGTTAACTATGGCTACACCTTC. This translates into CASSLAGRLVNYGYTF.